This T cell receptor beta chain derives from a study of blood T cell repertoires in COVID-19. Study summary: T cells, B-cell-depleted T cells, or PBMCs provided the cDNA or gDNA that served as material.

Authors' data handling: Amplifying reference gene primers gave estimates of nucleated cell counts. TCRdb's table, derived via immunoSEQ multiplex PCR, lists solely in-frame clones and lacks some. Clonal size and the V and J genes are those of that table, whereas D and trimming came from the DNA. Of approximately 300,000 clones in the sample, approximately 90% were seen once. This clone has a single count. A Seattle source enrolled patients during active infection and followed them longitudinally. The receptor was derived from a woman aged 25 to 39 with COVID-19, enrolled during active disease. Sequenced material: peripheral blood.

The CDR3 DNA sequence: TGTGCCTGTAGGAAGGACAGCCAAGAGACCCAGTACTTC. Translated, it gives CACRKDSQETQYF. The rearrangement uses TRBV30 and TRBJ2-5; perhaps TRBD1 as D (6 bases). This CDR3 comprises 13 residues. The germline gives CDR1 GTSNPN, CDR2 SVGIG (reference sequence). V gave up 6 bases and J gave up 1 base, with 12 bases separating them.